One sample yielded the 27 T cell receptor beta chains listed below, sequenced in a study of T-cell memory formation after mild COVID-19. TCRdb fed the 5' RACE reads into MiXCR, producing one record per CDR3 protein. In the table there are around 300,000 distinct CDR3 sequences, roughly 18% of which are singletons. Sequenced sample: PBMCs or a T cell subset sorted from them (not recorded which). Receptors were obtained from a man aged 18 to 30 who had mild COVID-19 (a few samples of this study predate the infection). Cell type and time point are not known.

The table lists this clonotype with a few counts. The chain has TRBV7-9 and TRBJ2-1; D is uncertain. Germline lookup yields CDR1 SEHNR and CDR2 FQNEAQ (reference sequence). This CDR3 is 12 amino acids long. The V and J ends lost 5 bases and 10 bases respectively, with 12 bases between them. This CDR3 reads CASSPRRFEQFF. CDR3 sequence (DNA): TGTGCCAGCAGCCCTAGGCGCTTCGAGCAGTTCTTC.

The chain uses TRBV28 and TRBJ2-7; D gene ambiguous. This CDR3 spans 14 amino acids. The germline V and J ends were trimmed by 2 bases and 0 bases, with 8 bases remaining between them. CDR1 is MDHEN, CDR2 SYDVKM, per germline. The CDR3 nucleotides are TGTGCCAGCAGTTTAGTGCTGAGCTCCTACGAGCAGTACTTC. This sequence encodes CASSLVLSSYEQYF.

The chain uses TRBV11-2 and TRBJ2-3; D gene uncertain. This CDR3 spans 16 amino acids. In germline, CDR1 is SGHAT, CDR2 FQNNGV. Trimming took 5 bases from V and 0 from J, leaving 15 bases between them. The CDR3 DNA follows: TGTGCCAGCAGCATCGGACGGCCCCTTAGCACAGATACGCAGTATTTT. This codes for CASSIGRPLSTDTQYF.

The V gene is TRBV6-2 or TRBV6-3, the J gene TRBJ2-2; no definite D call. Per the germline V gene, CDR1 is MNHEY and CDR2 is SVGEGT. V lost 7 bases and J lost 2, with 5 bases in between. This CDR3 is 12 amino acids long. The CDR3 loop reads CASTDNTGELFF. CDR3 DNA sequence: TGTGCCAGCACCGACAACACCGGGGAGCTGTTTTTT.

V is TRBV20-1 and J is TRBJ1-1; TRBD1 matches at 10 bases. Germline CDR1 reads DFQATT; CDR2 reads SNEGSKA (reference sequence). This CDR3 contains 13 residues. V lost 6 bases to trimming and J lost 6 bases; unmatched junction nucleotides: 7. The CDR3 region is CSAAGQGVAEAFF. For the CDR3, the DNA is TGCAGTGCCGCCGGACAGGGGGTTGCTGAAGCTTTCTTT.

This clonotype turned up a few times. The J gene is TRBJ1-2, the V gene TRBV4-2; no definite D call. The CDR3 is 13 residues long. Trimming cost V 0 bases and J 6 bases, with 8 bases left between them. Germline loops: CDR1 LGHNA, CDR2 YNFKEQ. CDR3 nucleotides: TGTGCCAGCAGCCAAGAAACCCAGAATGGCTACACCTTC. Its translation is CASSQETQNGYTF.

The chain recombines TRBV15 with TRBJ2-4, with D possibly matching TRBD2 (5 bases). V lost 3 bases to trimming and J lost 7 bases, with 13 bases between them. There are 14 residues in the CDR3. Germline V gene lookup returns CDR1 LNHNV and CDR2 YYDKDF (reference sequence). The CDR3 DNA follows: TGTGCCACCAGCAGCTCCGCCCGCGGGAACATTCAGTACTTC. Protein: CATSSSARGNIQYF.

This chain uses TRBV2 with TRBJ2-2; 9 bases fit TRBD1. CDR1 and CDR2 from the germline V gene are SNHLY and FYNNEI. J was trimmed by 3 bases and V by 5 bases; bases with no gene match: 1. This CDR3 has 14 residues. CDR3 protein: CASSRQGDTGELFF. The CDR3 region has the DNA TGTGCCAGCAGTCGACAGGGGGACACCGGGGAGCTGTTTTTT.

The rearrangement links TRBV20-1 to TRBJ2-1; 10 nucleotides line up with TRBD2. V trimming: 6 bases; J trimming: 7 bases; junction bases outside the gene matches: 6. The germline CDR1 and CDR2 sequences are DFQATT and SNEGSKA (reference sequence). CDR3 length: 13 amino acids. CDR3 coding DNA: TGCAGTGCGGGGACTAGCGTTCTTAATGAGCAGTTCTTC. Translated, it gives CSAGTSVLNEQFF.

CDR3 sequence (DNA): TGTGCCAGCAGCCCCGGGACAAGCTCCTACGAGCAGTACGTC. Its protein is CASSPGTSSYEQYV. This chain uses TRBV9 with TRBJ2-7, with D tentatively TRBD1 (6 bases). V lost 4 bases and J 0 bases, leaving 11 bases between the germline ends. The germline V gene encodes CDR1 SGDLS and CDR2 YYNGEE. This CDR3 comprises 14 residues.

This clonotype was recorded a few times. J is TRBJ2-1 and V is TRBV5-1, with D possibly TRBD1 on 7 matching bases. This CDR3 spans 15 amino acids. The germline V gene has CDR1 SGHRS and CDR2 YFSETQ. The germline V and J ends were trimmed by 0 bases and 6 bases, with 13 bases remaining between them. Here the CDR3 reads CASSLVGQGGNEQFF. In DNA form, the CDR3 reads TGCGCCAGCAGCTTGGTCGGCCAGGGGGGCAATGAGCAGTTCTTC.

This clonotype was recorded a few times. DNA for the CDR3: TGTGCCAGCAGTTCCGAGGGCTACACCTTC. It specifies CASSSEGYTF. The genes are TRBV6-5 and TRBJ1-2; D gene ambiguous. The V end lost 4 bases, the J end lost 8 bases, and 5 bases lay between the germline ends. Per the germline V gene, CDR1 is MNHEY and CDR2 is SVGAGI. This CDR3 has 10 residues.

As DNA, the CDR3 is TGTGCCAGCGGGACAGGGGGCGTCGACGAGCAGTACTTC. It codes for CASGTGGVDEQYF. V and J are TRBV12-3 or TRBV12-4 and TRBJ2-7; 12 positions match TRBD1. CDR3 length: 13 amino acids. The V gene end was trimmed by 8 bases and the J gene end by 5 bases; junction bases not matched to a gene: 4.

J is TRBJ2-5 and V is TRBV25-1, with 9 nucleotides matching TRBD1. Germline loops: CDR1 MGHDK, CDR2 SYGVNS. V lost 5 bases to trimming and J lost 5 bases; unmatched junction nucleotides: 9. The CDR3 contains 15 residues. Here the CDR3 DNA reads TGTGCCAGCAGTCCCCCCCGACAGGGGGGCGAGACCCAGTACTTC. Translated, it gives CASSPPRQGGETQYF.

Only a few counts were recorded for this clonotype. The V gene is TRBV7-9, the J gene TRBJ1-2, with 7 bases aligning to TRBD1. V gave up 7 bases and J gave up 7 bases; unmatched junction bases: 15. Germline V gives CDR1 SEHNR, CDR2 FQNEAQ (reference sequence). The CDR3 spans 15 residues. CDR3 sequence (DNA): TGTGCCAGCACCGAGGGGTGGCAGGGGGTTGGTGGCTACACCTTC. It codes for CASTEGWQGVGGYTF.

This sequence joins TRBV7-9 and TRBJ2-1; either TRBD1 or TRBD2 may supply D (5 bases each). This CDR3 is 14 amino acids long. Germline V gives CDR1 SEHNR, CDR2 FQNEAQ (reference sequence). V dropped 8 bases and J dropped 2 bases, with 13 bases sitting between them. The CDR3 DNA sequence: TGTGCCAGCGGCACTGGGGGTCCCTACAATGAGCAGTTCTTC. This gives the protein CASGTGGPYNEQFF.

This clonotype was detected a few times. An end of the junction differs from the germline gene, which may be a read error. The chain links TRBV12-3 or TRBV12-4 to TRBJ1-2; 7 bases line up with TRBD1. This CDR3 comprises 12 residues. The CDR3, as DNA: TGTGCCAGCAGTACCTACTCAGGGGGGTTGGTCTTC. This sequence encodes CASSTYSGGLVF.

The CDR3 bases are TGTGCCAGTTCAGGACAGGACGGAGACTACTCTGGGGCCAACGTCCTGACTTTC. Translated, it gives CASSGQDGDYSGANVLTF. This rearrangement joins TRBV19 to TRBJ2-6, with 7 bases fitting TRBD1. V lost 8 bases and J lost 0; bases outside the gene matches: 13. Per the germline V gene, CDR1 is LNHDA and CDR2 is SQIVND (reference sequence). This CDR3 comprises 18 residues.

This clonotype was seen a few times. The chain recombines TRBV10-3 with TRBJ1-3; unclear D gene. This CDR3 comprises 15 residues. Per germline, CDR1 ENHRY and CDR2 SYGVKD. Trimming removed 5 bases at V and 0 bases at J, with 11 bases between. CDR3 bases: TGTGCCATCAGTCCCGCGGGCTACTCTGGAAACACCATATATTTT. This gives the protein CAISPAGYSGNTIYF.

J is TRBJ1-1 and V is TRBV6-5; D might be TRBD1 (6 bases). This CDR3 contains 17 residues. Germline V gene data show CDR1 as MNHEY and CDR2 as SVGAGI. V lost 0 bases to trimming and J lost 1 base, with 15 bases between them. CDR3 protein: CASSYSITWGQNTEAFF. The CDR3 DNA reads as TGTGCCAGCAGTTACTCTATCACATGGGGACAGAACACTGAAGCTTTCTTT.

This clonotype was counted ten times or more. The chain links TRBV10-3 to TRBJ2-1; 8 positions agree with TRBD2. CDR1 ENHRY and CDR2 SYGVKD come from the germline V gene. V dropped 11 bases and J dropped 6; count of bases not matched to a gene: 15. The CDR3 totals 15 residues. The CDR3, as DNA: TGTGCCTCCTTAGGGGGAGTAGCGGGACTCAATGAGCAGTTCTTC. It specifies CASLGGVAGLNEQFF.

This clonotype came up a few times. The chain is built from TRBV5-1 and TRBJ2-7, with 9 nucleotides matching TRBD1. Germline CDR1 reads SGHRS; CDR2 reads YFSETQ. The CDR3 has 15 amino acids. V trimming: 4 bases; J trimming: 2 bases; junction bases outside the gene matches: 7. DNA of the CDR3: TGCGCCAGCAGCCCGGGACAGGGAAGAACCTACGAGCAGTACGTC. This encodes CASSPGQGRTYEQYV.

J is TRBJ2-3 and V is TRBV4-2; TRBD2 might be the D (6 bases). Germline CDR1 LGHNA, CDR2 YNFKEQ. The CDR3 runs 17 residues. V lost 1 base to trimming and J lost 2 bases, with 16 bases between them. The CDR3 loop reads CASSQVRSRENTDTQYF. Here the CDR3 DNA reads TGTGCCAGCAGCCAAGTCAGGAGTCGGGAGAACACAGATACGCAGTATTTT.

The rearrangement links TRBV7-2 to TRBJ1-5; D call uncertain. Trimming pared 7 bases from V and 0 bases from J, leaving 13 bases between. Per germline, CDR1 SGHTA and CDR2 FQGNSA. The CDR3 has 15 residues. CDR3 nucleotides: TGTGCCAGCACCCCACAGATCGCTAGCAATCAGCCCCAGCATTTT. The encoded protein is CASTPQIASNQPQHF.

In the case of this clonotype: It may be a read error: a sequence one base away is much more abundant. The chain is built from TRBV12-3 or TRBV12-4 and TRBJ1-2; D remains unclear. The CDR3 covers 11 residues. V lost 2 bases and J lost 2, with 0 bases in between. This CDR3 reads CASSLNYGYTF. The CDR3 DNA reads TGTGCCAGCAGTTTAAACTATGGCTACACCTTC.

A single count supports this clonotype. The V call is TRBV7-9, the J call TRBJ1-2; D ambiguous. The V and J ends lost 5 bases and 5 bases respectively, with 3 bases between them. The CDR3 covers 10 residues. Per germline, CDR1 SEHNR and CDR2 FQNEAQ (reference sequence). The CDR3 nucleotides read TGTGCCAGCAGCGAGTATGGCTACACCTTC. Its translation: CASSEYGYTF.

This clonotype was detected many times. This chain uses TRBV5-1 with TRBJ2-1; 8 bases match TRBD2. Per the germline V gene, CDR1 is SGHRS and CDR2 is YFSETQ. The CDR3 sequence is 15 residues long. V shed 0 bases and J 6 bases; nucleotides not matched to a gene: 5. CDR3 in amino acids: CASSLEVAGPNEQFF. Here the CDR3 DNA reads TGCGCCAGCAGCTTGGAGGTAGCGGGGCCCAATGAGCAGTTCTTC.